This T cell receptor (beta chain) was recorded in a study of blood T cell repertoires in COVID-19. Study-wide background: The origin of the acute and convalescent COVID-19 samples was the United States, Italy and Spain. T cells, B-cell-depleted T cells, or PBMCs provided the cDNA or gDNA that served as material.

TCRdb keeps only in-frame clones here, not all; method: immunoSEQ multiplex PCR. The data show more than 200,000 clones, around 80% seen once. Concerning this clone: The same CDR3 can be traced to other DNA sequences in this sample.

Germline CDR1 MNHEY, CDR2 SVGAGI. V lost 6 bases, J lost 4 bases, and 9 bases lay in between. The CDR3 covers 12 residues. Input material: peripheral blood. The source of this sequence is a woman older than 75 with COVID-19, enrolled during active disease. The V and J genes are TRBV6-5 and TRBJ1-1; D is unclear. The DNA of the CDR3 is TGTGCCAGCAGCCGCGGTGGCACTGAAGCTTTCTTT. Translating it yields CASSRGGTEAFF.